What follows are 17 T cell receptor beta chains derived from one specimen sequenced in a study of graft-versus-host responses after intestinal transplantation. The data were produced by immunoSEQ multiplex PCR, yet TCRdb's version contains in-frame clones alone and is incomplete. The table lists approximately 58,000 clones, over 85% of them singletons. This sample comprised PBMCs, obtained 26 days after transplant. These receptors were obtained from a human patient who received an intestinal transplant, so some T cells may come from the graft donor.

The DNA of the CDR3 is TGTGCCAGCCAGCTAGAGAACACTGAAGCTTTCTTT. It specifies CASQLENTEAFF. This sequence joins TRBV6-6 and TRBJ1-1; D ambiguous. V was shortened by 8 bases and J by 1 base, with 8 bases between the two germline ends. Germline CDR1 MNHNY, CDR2 SVGAGI (reference sequence). The CDR3 runs 12 residues.

The rearrangement uses TRBV7-8 and TRBJ2-3, with D perhaps TRBD2 (5 bases). Germline V gives CDR1 SGHVS, CDR2 FQNEAQ. V lost 3 bases, J lost 3 bases, and 10 bases lay in between. This CDR3 contains 14 residues. The CDR3 DNA reads as TGTGCCAGCAGCTTCTCCGGACTGACAGATACGCAGTATTTT. It yields the protein CASSFSGLTDTQYF.

The gene calls are TRBV4-2 and TRBJ2-1, with 7 bases that match TRBD2. The CDR3 consists of 15 residues. The germline V gene has CDR1 LGHNA and CDR2 YNFKEQ. Germline trimming cut 4 bases from V and 4 bases from J; bases unmatched to any gene: 7. The CDR3 sequence is CASSLEQAGYNEQFF. CDR3 coding DNA: TGTGCCAGCAGCCTCGAACAAGCGGGATACAATGAGCAGTTCTTC.

The rearrangement links TRBV5-6 to TRBJ1-2; 8 bases match TRBD1. Germline loops: CDR1 SGHDT, CDR2 YYEEEE. V lost 4 bases and J lost 5; bases outside the gene matches: 10. The CDR3 sequence is 15 residues long. This CDR3 reads CASSRATGEIYGYTF. DNA for the CDR3: TGTGCCAGCAGCCGGGCGACAGGGGAAATATATGGCTACACCTTC.

The chain combines TRBV6-6 with TRBJ1-5; no firm D call. Trimming removed 3 bases from V and 11 bases from J, with 11 bases in between. Germline V lookup: CDR1 MNHNY, CDR2 SVGAGI (reference sequence). This CDR3 region has 12 residues. The DNA of the CDR3 is TGTGCCAGCAGTTATCACAGCGGAGCCCAGCATTTT. Its translation: CASSYHSGAQHF.

This sequence joins TRBV7-6 and TRBJ2-1, with 7 bases matching TRBD1. The CDR3 runs 16 residues. Per the germline V gene, CDR1 is SGHVS and CDR2 is FNYEAQ. V lost 5 bases and J lost 10; bases outside the gene matches: 17. The CDR3 reads CASSHLTGTEKYEQFF. The CDR3 bases are TGTGCCAGCAGCCACCTAACCGGGACAGAAAAGTACGAGCAGTTCTTC. Variable domain in full (rest from reference TRBV7-6 and TRBJ2-1): GAGVSQSPRYKVTKRGQDVALRCDPISGHVSLYWYRQALGQGPEFLTYFNYEAQQDKSGLPNDRFSAERPEGSISTLTIQRTEQRDSAMYRCASSHLTGTEKYEQFFGPGTRLTVL.

Here the CDR3 DNA reads TGTGCCAGCAGCTTGGGGCCAGGGGCAACTAATGAAAAACTGTTTTTT. Its protein product is CASSLGPGATNEKLFF. The chain uses TRBV5-6 and TRBJ1-4; D may be TRBD1 (6 bases). The CDR3 loop spans 16 amino acids. Germline assignment: CDR1 SGHDT and CDR2 YYEEEE. V was cut by 0 bases and J by 0 bases, with 9 bases left in between.

This chain connects TRBV27 to TRBJ2-7, with 9 bases aligning to TRBD1. The trim removed 0 bases at V and 5 bases at J, leaving 5 bases unmatched. CDR1 and CDR2 (germline): MNHEY, SMNVEV (reference sequence). The CDR3 runs to 15 residues. The CDR3 here is CASSLSGTGSNEQYV. DNA for the CDR3: TGTGCCAGCAGTTTATCCGGGACAGGGTCTAACGAGCAGTACGTC.

V is TRBV19 and J is TRBJ2-7; 10 bases fit TRBD1. V was clipped by 4 bases and J by 0 bases; unmatched bases: 6. Germline assignment: CDR1 LNHDA and CDR2 SQIVND (reference sequence). There are 16 residues in the CDR3. CDR3 sequence: CASSKRQGAFSYEQYF. Written as DNA, the CDR3 is TGTGCCAGTAGTAAAAGACAGGGGGCCTTCTCCTACGAGCAGTACTTC. Supplemented by reference TRBV19 and TRBJ2-7, the full variable domain reads DGGITQSPKYLFRKEGQNVTLSCEQNLNHDAMYWYRQDPGQGLRLIYYSQIVNDFQKGDIAEGYSVSREKKESFPLTVTSAQKNPTAFYLCASSKRQGAFSYEQYFGPGTRLTVT.

The chain carries TRBV11-1 and TRBJ2-7, with D maybe TRBD1 (6 bases). The CDR3 runs to 12 residues. The germline gives CDR1 SGHAT, CDR2 FQDESV (reference sequence). The V end was cut by 5 bases, the J end by 6 bases, with 11 bases between. DNA of the CDR3: TGTGCCAGCAGCCGTGGGACACCCGAGCAGTACTTC. Translation: CASSRGTPEQYF.

The CDR3 spells CASSEGVAGVINEQFF. The CDR3 DNA follows: TGTGCCAGCAGCGAGGGGGTAGCGGGGGTTATCAATGAGCAGTTCTTC. The genes are TRBV7-3 and TRBJ2-1, with 9 positions matching TRBD2. The CDR3 is made up of 16 amino acids. Germline trimming cut 5 bases from V and 6 bases from J; bases unmatched to any gene: 11. Per germline, CDR1 SGHTA and CDR2 FQGTGA. Based on the CDR3 plus reference TRBV7-3 and TRBJ2-1, the full variable domain is GAGVSQTPSNKVTEKGKYVELRCDPISGHTALYWYRQSLGQGPEFLIYFQGTGAADDSGLPNDRFFAVRPEGSVSTLKIQRTERGDSAVYLCASSEGVAGVINEQFFGPGTRLTVL.

The chain couples TRBV7-3 to TRBJ2-7; D perhaps matches TRBD2 (6 bases). In germline, CDR1 is SGHTA, CDR2 FQGTGA. The V end was cut by 2 bases, the J end by 5 bases, with 19 bases between. The CDR3 runs to 16 residues. CDR3 residues: CASSLGGKVGVHEQYF. In DNA form, the CDR3 reads TGTGCCAGCAGCTTAGGAGGGAAGGTCGGGGTCCACGAGCAGTACTTC.

The rearrangement joins TRBV19 to TRBJ2-5, with D uncertain. CDR3 size: 13 residues. Trimming pared 5 bases from V and 5 bases from J, leaving 12 bases between. Per the germline V gene, CDR1 is LNHDA and CDR2 is SQIVND (reference sequence). In nucleotides, the CDR3 is TGTGCCAGTAGTTTCCTTTCAGGCGAGACCCAGTACTTC. Translation: CASSFLSGETQYF.

The V gene is TRBV29-1, the J gene TRBJ1-1, with D unresolved. The CDR3 totals 11 residues. V gave up 6 bases and J gave up 3 bases, with 8 bases separating them. Germline loops: CDR1 SQVTM, CDR2 ANQGSEA. For the CDR3, the DNA is TGCAGCGTCAAGGACTACACTGAAGCTTTCTTT. Encoded protein: CSVKDYTEAFF.

This chain uses TRBV29-1 with TRBJ2-2; D call uncertain. The CDR3 extends over 13 amino acids. Deletions cut 3 bases from V and 1 base from J, with 6 bases between. CDR1 and CDR2 from the germline V gene are SQVTM and ANQGSEA. The DNA of the CDR3 is TGCAGCGTTGAGGGCAAGAACACCGGGGAGCTGTTTTTT. Translation gives CSVEGKNTGELFF.

This chain uses TRBV10-3 with TRBJ1-2; D is possibly TRBD1 (5 bases). The CDR3 is 16 residues long. Trimming took 10 bases from V and 0 from J, leaving 21 bases between them. CDR1 is ENHRY and CDR2 is SYGVKD in the germline V gene. The CDR3, as DNA: TGTGCCACCCTTCAGGGAGGATCTTATGCTAACTATGGCTACACCTTC. As protein: CATLQGGSYANYGYTF.

The chain uses TRBV7-9 and TRBJ2-7; TRBD2 might be the D (5 bases). Germline CDR1 and CDR2: SEHNR and FQNEAQ (reference sequence). This CDR3 has 12 residues. V was pared by 1 base and J by 7 bases, with 8 bases between. The CDR3 is CASSLDPGEQYF. The CDR3 coding sequence is TGTGCCAGCAGCTTAGATCCGGGAGAGCAGTACTTC.